The entry that follows covers one T cell receptor beta chain sequence. Its antigen is unknown. This entry comes from a study of post-analysis software for immune sequencing data. Study at large: The patients showed relapsing-remitting, secondary progressive and progressive-relapsing multiple sclerosis courses.

Unique molecular identifiers had been added to the TCR beta cDNA libraries. When about 1 to 11 million T cells were used, they gave some 540,000 cDNA molecules. TCRdb re-derived calls from the PCR reads in MiXCR, one entry per CDR3 protein. The sample has about half a million distinct CDR3 sequences, less than 45% seen once. Notes on the study in general: Compared with controls, patients had more of roughly five TRBV segments, including TRBV5-6, TRBV5-1 and TRBV20-1. Patients with multiple sclerosis recorded significantly lower normalized Chao1 diversity than controls, the study found.

The CDR3 totals 15 residues. Trimming removed 3 bases from V and 0 bases from J, with 15 bases in between. Germline V gene lookup returns CDR1 DFQATT and CDR2 SNEGSKA (reference sequence). The sequence derives from a girl between 5 and 17 years old with multiple sclerosis. Sequencing was performed on blood. V is TRBV20-1 and J is TRBJ2-7; D uncertain. In DNA form, the CDR3 reads TGCAGTGCTAGGAGCTCAGAGTTCAGCTCCTACGAGCAGTACTTC. This encodes CSARSSEFSSYEQYF.